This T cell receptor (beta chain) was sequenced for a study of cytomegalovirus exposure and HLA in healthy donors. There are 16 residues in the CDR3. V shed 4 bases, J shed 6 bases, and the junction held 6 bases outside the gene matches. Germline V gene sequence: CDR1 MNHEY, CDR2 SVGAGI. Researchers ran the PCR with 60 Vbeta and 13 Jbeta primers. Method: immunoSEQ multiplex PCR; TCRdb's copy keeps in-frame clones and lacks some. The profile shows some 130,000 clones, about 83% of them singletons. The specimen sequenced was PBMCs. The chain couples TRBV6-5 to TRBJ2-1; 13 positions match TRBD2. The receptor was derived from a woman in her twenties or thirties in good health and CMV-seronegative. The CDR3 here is CASSSTSGGAGNEQFF. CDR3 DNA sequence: TGTGCCAGCAGTTCCACTAGCGGGGGGGCCGGCAATGAGCAGTTCTTC.